Shown below are 3 T cell receptor beta chains from a single sample sequenced in a study of identical twins. TCRdb re-derived calls from the 5' RACE reads in MiXCR, one entry per CDR3 protein. The sample includes some 440,000 distinct CDR3 sequences, around 24% of them seen just once. Separately, the same data were catalogued under a study of T cells expressing NK-cell markers.

Specimen: CD4+ T cells sorted from blood. The receptors stem from a woman younger than 30 in good health.

There are a few counts of this clonotype. J is TRBJ2-5 and V is TRBV20-1; 7 nucleotides align to TRBD1. The length of the CDR3 is 13 residues. Per the germline V gene, CDR1 is DFQATT and CDR2 is SNEGSKA (reference sequence). V shed 0 bases, J shed 9 bases, and the junction held 7 bases outside the gene matches. CDR3 DNA sequence: TGCAGTGCTAGAGAGAACAGGGGTAGGGCCCAGTACTTC. Its translation: CSARENRGRAQYF.

In DNA, the CDR3 is TGTGCCAGCAGCTCGCAGGGGGCGCGAAATTCACCCCTCCACTTT. This encodes CASSSQGARNSPLHF. This chain joins TRBV7-3 and TRBJ1-6, with 8 positions matching TRBD1. The CDR3 loop spans 15 amino acids. The ends lost 4 bases at V and 7 bases at J; junction bases unmatched: 6. Looked up from germline, CDR1 is SGHTA and CDR2 is FQGTGA.

This clonotype was seen only a few times. The chain uses TRBV7-8 and TRBJ2-1, with 12 bases that match TRBD2. Germline CDR1 is SGHVS and CDR2 is FQNEAQ. The ends lost 4 bases at V and 1 base at J; junction bases unmatched: 8. The CDR3 has 18 amino acids. CDR3 protein: CASSSAGLAGGSYNEQFF. CDR3 DNA: TGTGCCAGCAGCTCAGCCGGCCTAGCGGGAGGGTCCTACAATGAGCAGTTCTTC.